A selection of T cell receptor beta chains follows, all from one sample in a study of blood T cell repertoires in COVID-19. Libraries were prepared by immunoSEQ multiplex PCR; TCRdb keeps only in-frame clonotypes and omits some of them. The sample holds around 28,000 clones, roughly 89% seen once. The specimen sequenced was peripheral blood. These receptor sequences come from a man older than 75 with acute or convalescent COVID-19. Each CDR3 is given with its conserved first and last residue.

J gene	V gene	CDR3 protein
TRBJ2-1	TRBV9	CASGDGLRQQFF
TRBJ2-1	TRBV5-4	CASSSGQGVFYNEQFF
TRBJ2-5	TRBV11-2	CASSFGMAETQYF
TRBJ1-5	TRBV30	CAWSVLLGAQPQHF
TRBJ2-5	TRBV5-4	CASSPWDSQETQYF
TRBJ2-7	TRBV7-8	CASSPRDRGYEQYF
TRBJ1-1	TRBV28	CASSYSGGAFF
TRBJ2-1	TRBV6-5	CASSTTGFEFF
TRBJ2-3	TRBV5-1	CASSLVAGSTDTQYF
TRBJ2-7	TRBV12-3/TRBV12-4	CASSWDKPYEQYF
TRBJ1-4	TRBV4-1	CASSQLREGGEKLFF
TRBJ2-5	TRBV10-1	CASSVGLEETQYF
TRBJ1-5	TRBV28	CASNPRQGWRPQHF
TRBJ2-1	TRBV6-5	CASSTAGGHNEQFF
TRBJ1-6	TRBV27	CASRTAGGNSPLHF
TRBJ2-1	TRBV29-1	CSVVRQGFNEQFF
TRBJ1-3	TRBV5-4	CASSLSLDRNGGTIYF
TRBJ2-7	TRBV3-1/TRBV3-2	CASSPGTGYEQYF
TRBJ2-7	TRBV2	CASSPQVYEQYF
TRBJ1-1	TRBV5-1	CASATGTREIVFF
TRBJ1-2	TRBV14	CASSRDTANYGYTF
TRBJ2-7	TRBV5-6	CASSTGSLWWTGGRYEQYF
TRBJ1-4	TRBV11-2	CASSPGPSTNEKLFF
TRBJ2-7	TRBV7-9	CASSRDTAYEQYF
TRBJ2-1	TRBV30	CAWSVSSYTNEQFF
TRBJ2-7	TRBV10-3	CAIRIEVPNYEQYF
TRBJ1-5	TRBV28	CASSLSGQPQHF
TRBJ2-3	TRBV10-3	CAISRTGEQQNTQYF
TRBJ1-5	TRBV6-5	CASSYAGSNQPQHF
TRBJ1-2	TRBV7-9	CASSLAGPGGADYGYTF
TRBJ1-2	TRBV6-1	CASSERGTGLDGYTF
TRBJ2-7	TRBV5-1	CASSLVPLAPYEQYF
TRBJ2-1	TRBV6-1	CASSEGGTYVNEQFF
TRBJ1-1	TRBV19	CASRSHRGRANTEAFF
TRBJ2-4	TRBV7-2	CASSLDGGNIQYF
TRBJ2-1	TRBV28	CASSLMRDYNEQFF
TRBJ2-2	TRBV10-3	CAIMGLGTSGAGGPGELFF
TRBJ2-7	TRBV18	CASSPSSGSYYEQYF
TRBJ2-7	TRBV6-6	CASSYLLFSGSGEQYF
TRBJ1-2	TRBV5-4	CASSLAKEEIGYGYTF
TRBJ2-4	TRBV2	CATRYEAIQYF
TRBJ1-2	TRBV3-1/TRBV3-2	CASSQAPTSEGYTF